These 20 T cell receptor beta chains were sequenced from one sample in a study of T cell responses to AZD1222 COVID-19 vaccine. The assay was immunoSEQ multiplex PCR, and TCRdb's table has in-frame clones only and misses some. This sample has about 130,000 clones; about 89% occur once, and the top ten carry 10%. Sequencing was performed on peripheral blood, taken on day 0 of AZD1222 vaccination. Receptors were obtained from an adult in good health.

This sequence joins TRBV3-1 (or the pseudogene TRBV3-2) and TRBJ2-1; 10 bases line up with TRBD2. V lost 0 bases to trimming and J lost 4 bases; unmatched junction nucleotides: 12. CDR1 LGHDT and CDR2 YNNKEL come from the germline V gene (reference sequence). The CDR3 has 19 amino acids. The DNA for the CDR3 is TGTGCCAGCAGCCAAGATCCCCAGACCACTAGCGGGGTTTACAATGAGCAGTTCTTC. The encoded protein is CASSQDPQTTSGVYNEQFF.

The chain links TRBV19 to TRBJ1-5; 7 positions agree with TRBD1. The CDR3 sequence is 18 residues long. From germline, CDR1 is LNHDA and CDR2 SQIVND (reference sequence). J gave up 0 bases and V 5 bases, and 13 bases lay outside the gene matches. The chain's CDR3 is CASSGHYRGRDSNQPQHF. Written as DNA, the CDR3 is TGTGCCAGTAGTGGGCATTACAGGGGCCGAGATAGCAATCAGCCCCAGCATTTT.

J is TRBJ1-6 and V is TRBV5-4; 8 bases are shared with TRBD1. The CDR3 is made up of 14 amino acids. The germline V gene encodes CDR1 SGHNT and CDR2 YYREEE (reference sequence). Trimming removed 4 bases from V and 8 bases from J; junction bases left unmatched: 5. CDR3: CASSNQGADSPLHF. The CDR3 DNA reads as TGTGCCAGCAGCAATCAGGGGGCAGATTCACCCCTCCACTTT.

This clone was detected a few times. The chain is built from TRBV7-2 and TRBJ1-1; D might be TRBD1 (5 bases). Germline CDR1 reads SGHTA; CDR2 reads FQGNSA. V was shortened by 1 base and J by 6 bases, with 9 bases between the two germline ends. The CDR3 totals 13 residues. CDR3 in amino acids: CASSLDPGPEAFF. CDR3 sequence (DNA): TGTGCCAGCAGCTTAGATCCAGGGCCTGAAGCTTTCTTT.

V gene TRBV30 combines with J gene TRBJ1-1; D is uncertain. Trimming removed 4 bases from V and 4 bases from J, with 10 bases in between. The CDR3 is made up of 12 amino acids. Germline V gene sequence: CDR1 GTSNPN, CDR2 SVGIG (reference sequence). CDR3 loop: CAWIGGITEAFF. In DNA, the CDR3 is TGTGCCTGGATTGGCGGGATCACTGAAGCTTTCTTT.

In its sample, this clone was seen once. The chain combines TRBV1 with TRBJ2-5; TRBD2 reflects the table's D call only, with no check against the DNA. TRBV1 is marked as a pseudogene. The CDR3 spans 13 residues. In DNA, the CDR3 is TGCACCAGCAGCCCAAGAGAGAGGGAGACCCAGTACTTC. This codes for CTSSPRERETQYF.

The chain combines TRBV5-1 with TRBJ1-4; D remains unclear. The CDR3 loop spans 15 amino acids. Per the germline V gene, CDR1 is SGHRS and CDR2 is YFSETQ. V lost 4 bases to trimming and J lost 0 bases, with 10 bases between them. In DNA, the CDR3 is TGCGCCAGCAGCCCCTCCCCGGCAACTAATGAAAAACTGTTTTTT. Its protein is CASSPSPATNEKLFF. Filled out from reference TRBV5-1 and TRBJ1-4, the complete variable domain reads KAGVTQTPRYLIKTRGQQVTLSCSPISGHRSVSWYQQTPGQGLQFLFEYFSETQRNKGNFPGRFSGRQFSNSRSEMNVSTLELGDSALYLCASSPSPATNEKLFFGSGTQLSVL.

The chain combines TRBV5-4 with TRBJ2-3; 11 positions match TRBD2. Losses at the gene ends were 4 bases for V and 3 bases for J; bases not matched to a gene: 4. The CDR3 spans 15 residues. Per germline, CDR1 SGHNT and CDR2 YYREEE (reference sequence). CDR3 DNA sequence: TGTGCCAGCAGCCTCGGGACTAGCGGAACAGATACGCAGTATTTT. Translating gives CASSLGTSGTDTQYF.

This sequence joins TRBV4-1 and TRBJ1-5; TRBD1 agrees at 7 bases. Unmatched junction bases numbered 6, after V lost 3 bases and J lost 4 bases. This CDR3 has 15 residues. Germline CDR1 is MGHRA and CDR2 is YSYEKL. The CDR3 region is CASSQPGTANQPQHF. The CDR3 DNA reads TGCGCCAGCAGCCAGCCCGGGACAGCGAATCAGCCCCAGCATTTT.

The chain recombines TRBV6-5 with TRBJ2-5; D may correspond to TRBD1 or TRBD2 (5 bases each). V lost 0 bases and J lost 5, with 13 bases in between. The CDR3 has 15 residues. CDR1 is MNHEY and CDR2 is SVGAGI in the germline V gene. The CDR3 region has the DNA TGTGCCAGCAGTTACTCTGGGACGCTAATCGAGACCCAGTACTTC. It codes for CASSYSGTLIETQYF.

The gene calls are TRBV28 and TRBJ1-2; D unresolved. The germline CDR1 and CDR2 sequences are MDHEN and SYDVKM. With 2 bases removed from V and 2 bases from J, the gap between germline ends came to 9 bases. CDR3 length: 14 residues. Here the CDR3 DNA reads TGTGCCAGCAGTTTACTTGGCAGGAACTATGGCTACACCTTC. Translated: CASSLLGRNYGYTF.

This clone was observed a few times. The chain carries TRBV5-1 and TRBJ2-2, with TRBD1 matching 7 bases. Germline CDR1 reads SGHRS; CDR2 reads YFSETQ. The CDR3 has 15 residues. The trim removed 5 bases at V and 7 bases at J, leaving 11 bases unmatched. The CDR3 nucleotides are TGCGCCAGCAGGGAAAGGGGGCCTTCGGACGGGGAGCTGTTTTTT. Translation gives CASRERGPSDGELFF.

This clone was observed a few times. CDR3 nucleotides: TGTGCCAGCAGTTTGATGGGACGGCCCTACGAGCAGTACTTC. Its translation: CASSLMGRPYEQYF. The genes are TRBV27 and TRBJ2-7, with D perhaps given as TRBD1 or TRBD2 (5 bases each). Trimming removed 3 bases from V and 2 bases from J, with 11 bases in between. This CDR3 is built from 14 residues. The germline V gene encodes CDR1 MNHEY and CDR2 SMNVEV (reference sequence).

The DNA for the CDR3 is TGTGCCAGCGCCGGTAGGCGGGGGTCTACAAATGAGCAGTTCTTC. Protein: CASAGRRGSTNEQFF. V is TRBV19 and J is TRBJ2-1, with 7 bases that match TRBD2. The germline gives CDR1 LNHDA, CDR2 SQIVND (reference sequence). CDR3 length: 15 amino acids. The J segment lost 7 bases and the V segment lost 9 bases, leaving 15 bases of the junction unmatched.

This clone has just one count. This chain uses TRBV28 with TRBJ1-2; D is undetermined. Trimming stripped 5 bases from V and 6 bases from J, with 7 bases between. Germline V CDR1 and CDR2: MDHEN, SYDVKM. CDR3 length: 11 residues. The CDR3 loop is CASSTRDGYTF. For the CDR3, the DNA is TGTGCCAGCAGTACCCGAGATGGCTACACCTTC.

CDR3: CASSYSTGELFF. CDR3 nucleotide sequence: TGTGCCAGCAGTTACTCGACCGGGGAGCTGTTTTTT. The gene calls are TRBV6-5 and TRBJ2-2, with D uncertain. With 0 bases removed from V and 5 bases from J, the gap between germline ends came to 1 base. This CDR3 region has 12 residues. Germline assignment: CDR1 MNHEY and CDR2 SVGAGI.

The CDR3: CASSETQGRAQPQHF. The DNA for the CDR3 is TGTGCCAGCAGTGAAACGCAGGGGAGGGCTCAGCCCCAGCATTTT. This sequence joins TRBV2 and TRBJ1-5, with D possibly being TRBD1 (6 bases). CDR1 and CDR2 (germline): SNHLY, FYNNEI. The CDR3 totals 15 residues. Trimming shortened V by 2 bases and J by 6 bases, and 14 bases separated the two germline ends.

The rearrangement links TRBV29-1 to TRBJ2-1; the match to TRBD2 covers 11 bases. The V segment lost 6 bases and the J segment 5 bases; nucleotides outside the gene matches: 9. Germline V gene sequence: CDR1 SQVTM, CDR2 ANQGSEA. This CDR3 comprises 15 residues. The CDR3 spells CSVGRLAGGNNEQFF. The CDR3 region has the DNA TGCAGCGTCGGGAGGCTAGCGGGGGGTAACAATGAGCAGTTCTTC.

V gene TRBV18 combines with J gene TRBJ1-5; D is undetermined. This CDR3 has 14 residues. Trimming cost V 4 bases and J 0 bases, with 7 bases left between them. CDR1 is KGHSH, CDR2 LQKENI, per germline. CDR3 amino acids: CASSLEYSNQPQHF. In DNA form, the CDR3 reads TGTGCCAGCTCACTAGAGTATAGCAATCAGCCCCAGCATTTT.

The chain is built from TRBV10-3 and TRBJ2-7, with D hard to call. The CDR3 runs to 14 residues. The ends were cut back, 4 bases at V and 3 bases at J, with 13 bases in the middle. Germline loops: CDR1 ENHRY, CDR2 SYGVKD. In DNA form, the CDR3 reads TGTGCCATCAGTGGACTGGGGTGGGGCTACGAGCAGTACTTC. Its protein product is CAISGLGWGYEQYF.